Sequencing of this TCR beta chain was carried out in a study of blood T cells in healthy people across ages. Looking at the study overall: Template switching picked up about one barcoded beta molecule for each two T cells. The study's findings and limits: When set beside aged donors, long-lived donors presented more naive CD4+ cells and higher diversity.

This clonotype showed up just a few times. The antigen is undetermined. The CDR3 spans 16 residues. V was pared by 7 bases and J by 3 bases, with 9 bases of the junction left unmatched. Through a sample-barcoded 5' primer and a J-beta primer mix, a second PCR was run for 7 to 11 cycles. TCRdb independently ran MiXCR on the 5' RACE reads; one entry per CDR3 protein. The sample holds under 1 million distinct CDR3 sequences, around two fifths seen once. The receptor's source is a man aged 60-69 years in good health. The V gene is TRBV12-3 or TRBV12-4, the J gene TRBJ2-1, with TRBD2 matching over 10 bases. What was sequenced was blood. The CDR3 DNA follows: TGTGCCAGCACCACACAACTAGCGGGGAACTACAATGAGCAGTTCTTC. Amino acids: CASTTQLAGNYNEQFF.